Presented here are 8 T cell receptor beta chains from one specimen sequenced in a study of T cell responses to AZD1222 COVID-19 vaccine. Clones were sequenced by immunoSEQ multiplex PCR, and TCRdb holds only the in-frame ones, with some missing. The table records under 150,000 clones, more than 85% of them present only once. The sequences come from peripheral blood, collected on day 0 of AZD1222 vaccination. All receptors come from an adult in good health.

The rearrangement joins TRBV7-3 to TRBJ2-7; perhaps TRBD2 as D (7 bases). The CDR3 has 13 residues. Trimming stripped 5 bases from V and 7 bases from J, with 15 bases between. Germline V gives CDR1 SGHTA, CDR2 FQGTGA. Here the CDR3 DNA reads TGTGCCAGCAGCCCCCCCGGGGGGCAAGAGCAGTACTTC. It specifies CASSPPGGQEQYF. Filled out from reference TRBV7-3 and TRBJ2-7, the complete variable domain reads GAGVSQTPSNKVTEKGKYVELRCDPISGHTALYWYRQSLGQGPEFLIYFQGTGAADDSGLPNDRFFAVRPEGSVSTLKIQRTERGDSAVYLCASSPPGGQEQYFGPGTRLTVT.

The V gene is TRBV2, the J gene TRBJ2-7, with D possibly matching TRBD1 (6 bases). The CDR3 is made up of 14 amino acids. V shed 2 bases and J shed 0 bases, with 8 bases lying between them. Germline values: CDR1 SNHLY, CDR2 FYNNEI. CDR3 in amino acids: CASSENRASYEQYF. The DNA of the CDR3 is TGTGCCAGCAGTGAAAACAGGGCCTCCTACGAGCAGTACTTC.

This chain connects TRBV14 to TRBJ1-4; D is unresolved. V was cut by 2 bases and J by 10 bases, with 17 bases left in between. Germline V lookup: CDR1 SGHDN, CDR2 FVKESK. The CDR3 is 15 amino acids. The CDR3 spells CASSQNVGSMGKLFF. CDR3 bases: TGTGCCAGCAGCCAAAATGTTGGGAGCATGGGAAAACTGTTTTTT.

This clone was recorded only once. The V call is TRBV4-1, the J call TRBJ1-4, with 7 bases fitting TRBD1. Germline trimming cut 4 bases from V and 1 base from J; bases unmatched to any gene: 9. Germline V CDR1 and CDR2: MGHRA, YSYEKL. The CDR3 contains 17 residues. Written as DNA, the CDR3 is TGCGCCAGCAGCCCCGGGAGAGGGGGCGTAACTAATGAAAAACTGTTTTTT. Translated: CASSPGRGGVTNEKLFF.

This clone has only one observation. The chain's CDR3 is CASSPTSRNTEAFF. CDR3 sequence (DNA): TGTGCCAGCAGCCCAACTTCGAGGAACACTGAAGCTTTCTTT. The J gene is TRBJ1-1, the V gene TRBV9; D gene uncertain. Germline V gene sequence: CDR1 SGDLS, CDR2 YYNGEE. V shed 4 bases and J shed 1 base, with 11 bases lying between them. The CDR3 contains 14 residues.

The V call is TRBV5-4, the J call TRBJ2-7, with D maybe TRBD2 (6 bases). This CDR3 comprises 14 residues. In germline, CDR1 is SGHNT, CDR2 YYREEE (reference sequence). Deletions cut 3 bases from V and 3 bases from J, with 13 bases between. The CDR3: CASSSPGTRYEQYF. CDR3 DNA: TGTGCCAGCAGCTCCCCCGGGACTCGCTACGAGCAGTACTTC.

The V gene is TRBV29-1, the J gene TRBJ2-1; D ambiguous. V lost 4 bases, J lost 1 base, and 5 bases lay in between. This CDR3 is 12 amino acids long. In germline, CDR1 is SQVTM, CDR2 ANQGSEA. The CDR3 nucleotides are TGCAGCGTTGGCCGTTCCTACAATGAGCAGTTCTTC. Translation: CSVGRSYNEQFF.

In the case of this clone: The junction departs from germline at one end; a sequencing error may be responsible. The chain has TRBV3-1 (or the pseudogene TRBV3-2) and TRBJ2-7; D perhaps matches TRBD2 (5 bases). The germline gives CDR1 LGHDT, CDR2 YNNKEL (reference sequence). The CDR3 has 13 amino acids. CDR3 region: CASSQEGGGRIHF. The CDR3 DNA sequence: TGTGCCAGCAGCCAAGAAGGAGGCGGCCGCATCCACTTC.